This T cell receptor beta chain is from a study of shared clonotypes between healthy human individuals. Whole-study findings and limits: Rarefaction analysis demonstrated incomplete sorted-subset sequencing notwithstanding large depth. Only blood samples were collected, and tissue repertoires likely differ.

Naive CD8 isolation took CD45RO-negative cells positively selected for CCR7 and excluded terminally differentiated effector memory CD45RA+ cells. Concerning this clone: The target antigen is unknown.

It was across several immunoSEQ plates that each subset's genomic DNA was evenly split. The assay was immunoSEQ multiplex PCR, and TCRdb's table has in-frame clones only and misses some. The sample holds about 2 million clones; approximately 94% are singletons and the top ten take 1.2%. Trimming removed 3 bases from V and 8 bases from J, with 17 bases in between. The CDR3 is 14 residues long. Germline-derived CDR1 and CDR2 are SGDLS and YYNGEE. The specimen was naive CD8+ T cells sorted from blood. This clonotype was obtained from a man aged 18 to 35 in good health. This chain links TRBV9 with TRBJ1-1; a possible D gene is TRBD1 (6 bases). The CDR3 loop is CASSGPSGGEEAFF. The CDR3 DNA is TGTGCCAGCAGCGGACCATCGGGGGGCGAAGAAGCTTTCTTT.